Following are 11 T cell receptor beta chains from one sample sequenced in a study of technical replicates of blood from four donors. Assay: immunoSEQ multiplex PCR; the TCRdb copy retains only in-frame clones and omits some. This table holds 85,000 to 100,000 clones, nearly 97% found once. Sequenced material: T cells isolated from PBMCs. The receptors here all came from a human donor in good health.

The CDR3 is CASSLSGRGATNTEAFF. The CDR3 region has the DNA TGCGCCAGCAGCTTGTCGGGCAGGGGGGCGACGAACACTGAAGCTTTCTTT. The chain recombines TRBV5-1 with TRBJ1-1; TRBD1 agrees at 7 bases. The V and J ends lost 1 base and 1 base, in that order; junction bases with no gene match: 10. Germline CDR1 is SGHRS and CDR2 is YFSETQ. The CDR3 has 17 amino acids.

The chain links TRBV14 to TRBJ2-7; TRBD2 might be the D (5 bases). The V gene's germline CDR1 is SGHDN and CDR2 FVKESK. This CDR3 contains 14 residues. V was trimmed by 2 bases and J by 4 bases, leaving 12 bases between them. The CDR3 coding sequence is TGTGCCAGCAGCCAACCTGGGAGAACATACGAGCAGTACTTC. Protein sequence: CASSQPGRTYEQYF.

The rearrangement joins TRBV10-3 to TRBJ1-2; the match to TRBD1 covers 10 bases. The ends lost 0 bases at V and 6 bases at J; junction bases unmatched: 1. The CDR3 covers 14 residues. Germline loops: CDR1 ENHRY, CDR2 SYGVKD. DNA of the CDR3: TGTGCCATCAGTGAGTCAGGGACAGGGGATGGCTACACCTTC. Protein: CAISESGTGDGYTF.

The chain employs TRBV28 and TRBJ2-4; D perhaps matches TRBD2 (7 bases). CDR3 length: 19 amino acids. Germline V CDR1 and CDR2: MDHEN, SYDVKM. V lost 5 bases, J lost 2 bases, and 25 bases lay in between. Written as DNA, the CDR3 is TGTGCCAGCAGTATCAAGGGGGGGTGGGGGATCGGGCCCAAAAACATTCAGTACTTC. It translates to CASSIKGGWGIGPKNIQYF. The full variable domain, rest sourced from reference TRBV28 and TRBJ2-4, is DVKVTQSSRYLVKRTGEKVFLECVQDMDHENMFWYRQDPGLGLRLIYFSYDVKMKEKGDIPEGYSVSREKKERFSLILESASTNQTSMYLCASSIKGGWGIGPKNIQYFGAGTRLSVL.

The table lists this clone with a few counts. DNA for the CDR3: TGTGCCAGCAGCGATCTGGGGGCTACTGAAGCTTTCTTT. This sequence encodes CASSDLGATEAFF. The V gene is TRBV2, the J gene TRBJ1-1; a possible D gene is TRBD1 (6 bases). From germline, CDR1 is SNHLY and CDR2 FYNNEI. V was shortened by 6 bases and J by 5 bases, with 13 bases between the two germline ends. The CDR3 is 13 residues long. The full variable domain, rest sourced from reference TRBV2 and TRBJ1-1, is EPEVTQTPSHQVTQMGQEVILRCVPISNHLYFYWYRQILGQKVEFLVSFYNNEISEKSEIFDDQFSVERPDGSNFTLKIRSTKLEDSAMYFCASSDLGATEAFFGQGTRLTVV.

The chain's CDR3 is CASSLAGTELYNEQFF. In DNA, the CDR3 is TGCGCCAGCAGCTTGGCCGGGACAGAACTTTACAATGAGCAGTTCTTC. This chain connects TRBV5-1 to TRBJ2-1; the match to TRBD1 covers 7 bases. CDR1 SGHRS and CDR2 YFSETQ come from the germline V gene. The CDR3 is made up of 16 amino acids. After removal of 0 bases from V and 4 bases from J, the junction contained 7 bases not matched to a gene. The full variable domain, in which reference TRBV5-1 and TRBJ2-1 provide the parts outside the CDR3, is KAGVTQTPRYLIKTRGQQVTLSCSPISGHRSVSWYQQTPGQGLQFLFEYFSETQRNKGNFPGRFSGRQFSNSRSEMNVSTLELGDSALYLCASSLAGTELYNEQFFGPGTRLTVL.

The chain links TRBV14 to TRBJ2-4; D possibly corresponds to TRBD2 (5 bases). V was trimmed by 2 bases and J by 2 bases, leaving 7 bases between them. The CDR3 covers 14 residues. CDR1 and CDR2 from the germline V gene are SGHDN and FVKESK. The CDR3 region has the DNA TGTGCCAGCAGCCAATCGGACTCCAAAAACATTCAGTACTTC. This encodes CASSQSDSKNIQYF.

V is TRBV27 and J is TRBJ2-4; the D gene is possibly TRBD2 (6 bases). Between the trimmed V and J ends, which lost 7 bases and 3 bases, there was a span of 13 bases. Germline V gives CDR1 MNHEY, CDR2 SMNVEV (reference sequence). The CDR3 consists of 14 residues. CDR3: CASTVSGGKNIQYF. Here the CDR3 DNA reads TGTGCCAGCACCGTGTCCGGGGGCAAAAACATTCAGTACTTC.

The chain links TRBV25-1 to TRBJ2-3; 15 nucleotides line up with TRBD2. The V segment lost 4 bases and the J segment 10 bases; nucleotides outside the gene matches: 9. Per the germline V gene, CDR1 is MGHDK and CDR2 is SYGVNS. CDR3 length equals 16 residues. CDR3 DNA sequence: TGTGCCAGCAGTGGAACGGGACTAGCGGGAGGAATAGCGCAGTATTTT. Protein: CASSGTGLAGGIAQYF.

V usage is TRBV21-1 and J usage is TRBJ2-5; TRBD2, the table's D call, lacks a check against the DNA. TRBV21-1 represents a pseudogene. The CDR3 runs 15 residues. The CDR3 region is CASSKVAGAGETQYF. The CDR3 DNA follows: TGTGCCAGCAGCAAGGTAGCGGGGGCGGGGGAGACCCAGTACTTC.

The chain carries TRBV7-3 and TRBJ1-2, with D maybe TRBD1 (6 bases). Per the germline V gene, CDR1 is SGHTA and CDR2 is FQGTGA. There are 15 residues in the CDR3. Trimming removed 3 bases at V and 8 bases at J, with 19 bases between. CDR3 coding DNA: TGTGCCAGCAGCTTGACTCCGGGACAACTGGAGGGCTACACCTTC. Translating gives CASSLTPGQLEGYTF.